This T cell receptor beta chain was recorded in a study of human T cells and chemical hapten exposure. Study results and limitations: Every donor had alopecia, and their immune response may therefore differ from healthy people's. With patch test score, the counts of PT1 expanded TCRs showed a positive correlation.

How the authors handled the data: With a range of 23,224 to 690,600, the median per sample was roughly 97,000 TCRs. One entry per CDR3 protein results from TCRdb running MiXCR on the RACE reads. The V and J calls here are based on TCRdb, not the publication. The sample yields about 100,000 distinct CDR3 sequences, over 9.5% seen once. This CDR3 spans 18 amino acids. V lost 0 bases, J lost 2 bases, and 10 bases stayed unmatched. Germline assignment: CDR1 DFQATT and CDR2 SNEGSKA (reference sequence). Regarding time point: patch test 1, 2 weeks after DPC sensitization. Treatment defined: therapeutic diphenylcyclopropenone sensitization with weekly scalp DPC. This clonotype was observed a handful of times. Its antigen is unknown.

The rearrangement uses TRBV20-1 and TRBJ1-4, with 9 bases identical to TRBD1. The origin of this receptor is a man aged 35 to 55 with alopecia areata. Some clones in this sample may be carry-over from other donors' samples. Sequencing was performed on whole blood, taken in connection with sensitization to the hapten diphenylcyclopropenone (DPC). The CDR3 nucleotides read TGCAGTGCTAGAGAGTTTGGGACAGGGTTGGTGACTAATGAAAAACTGTTTTTT. It codes for CSAREFGTGLVTNEKLFF.